The 26 T cell receptor beta chains given below trace back to one sample, sequenced in a study of blood T cell repertoires in COVID-19. Repertoires were generated with immunoSEQ multiplex PCR, while TCRdb's copy carries only in-frame clones and drops some. This table has over 200,000 clones, about 90% appearing once. Specimen: peripheral blood. The receptors were sampled from a man between 60 and 70 years old with COVID-19, enrolled during active disease.

This clone was picked up one time. The chain is built from TRBV7-8 and TRBJ2-7, with TRBD1 as a possible D gene (6 bases). The V end was cut by 5 bases, the J end by 0 bases, with 14 bases between. The CDR3 sequence is 15 residues long. Germline CDR1 is SGHVS and CDR2 is FQNEAQ. CDR3 in DNA: TGTGCCAGCAGCCTCTCGGACAGCCTCTCCTACGAGCAGTACTTC. Protein product: CASSLSDSLSYEQYF.

This chain links TRBV7-8 with TRBJ2-4, with D perhaps TRBD2 (6 bases). CDR3 length equals 16 residues. Germline V gene lookup returns CDR1 SGHVS and CDR2 FQNEAQ. With 0 bases removed from V and 8 bases from J, the gap between germline ends came to 17 bases. CDR3 coding DNA: TGTGCCAGCAGCTTAGCCACCGGGACTCCCAGAGACATTCAGTACTTC. It translates to CASSLATGTPRDIQYF.

J is TRBJ2-1 and V is TRBV6-5, with 7 bases lining up with TRBD2. The germline gives CDR1 MNHEY, CDR2 SVGAGI. The CDR3 extends over 15 amino acids. Trimming removed 4 bases from V and 7 bases from J; junction bases left unmatched: 10. CDR3 DNA sequence: TGTGCCAGCAGTTGGGGCCTACTAGCGCCGAATGAGCAGTTCTTC. Translated: CASSWGLLAPNEQFF.

The V gene is TRBV3-1 (or the pseudogene TRBV3-2), the J gene TRBJ2-2, with 13 bases identical to TRBD2. This CDR3 has 18 residues. Looked up from germline, CDR1 is LGHDT and CDR2 is YNNKEL (reference sequence). Losses at the gene ends were 3 bases for V and 5 bases for J; bases not matched to a gene: 9. CDR3 in DNA: TGTGCCAGCAGCCACGAAAGACTAGCGGGAGGTGGAACCGGGGAGCTGTTTTTT. Translation: CASSHERLAGGGTGELFF.

The chain recombines TRBV2 with TRBJ2-7, with 8 bases identical to TRBD1. The CDR3 contains 13 residues. Trimming removed 7 bases from V and 4 bases from J; junction bases left unmatched: 6. Germline V gene lookup returns CDR1 SNHLY and CDR2 FYNNEI. The CDR3 loop reads CASTKDRAYEQYF. The CDR3 nucleotides are TGTGCCAGCACCAAGGACAGGGCTTACGAGCAGTACTTC.

A remark on this clone: Other DNA sequences in the sample encode the same CDR3. The rearrangement links TRBV19 to TRBJ1-1, with TRBD1 matching over 8 bases. V was clipped by 4 bases and J by 0 bases; unmatched bases: 4. Germline V gene data show CDR1 as LNHDA and CDR2 as SQIVND (reference sequence). This CDR3 contains 15 residues. The CDR3: CASSTSGGLNTEAFF. The DNA for the CDR3 is TGTGCCAGTAGTACCTCAGGGGGCCTGAACACTGAAGCTTTCTTT.

The genes are TRBV27 and TRBJ2-7; TRBD2 might be the D (6 bases). Trimming cost V 4 bases and J 0 bases, with 10 bases left between them. Germline values: CDR1 MNHEY, CDR2 SMNVEV (reference sequence). The CDR3 consists of 14 residues. This CDR3 is CASSSGRSSYEQYF. The CDR3 bases are TGTGCCAGCAGTTCTGGGAGGAGCTCCTACGAGCAGTACTTC.

The chain recombines TRBV30 with TRBJ1-5; 7 bases map to TRBD1. The germline gives CDR1 GTSNPN, CDR2 SVGIG (reference sequence). V gave up 3 bases and J gave up 3 bases; unmatched junction bases: 5. The CDR3 covers 14 residues. CDR3 in DNA: TGTGCCTGGAGCGAGGGACAGCTCAATCAGCCCCAGCATTTT. This codes for CAWSEGQLNQPQHF.

This clone came up once. The chain is built from TRBV6-6 and TRBJ2-7; a weak D match, TRBD1 (9 bases). There are 15 residues in the CDR3. The germline V and J ends were trimmed by 6 bases and 11 bases, with 26 bases remaining between them. Germline lookup yields CDR1 MNHNY and CDR2 SVGAGI (reference sequence). CDR3 protein: CASSHTGGAGGREYF. The DNA of the CDR3 is TGTGCCAGCAGCCATACAGGGGGCGCGGGAGGTCGGGAGTACTTC.

The chain carries TRBV9 and TRBJ1-2, with 9 bases aligning to TRBD1. J was trimmed by 6 bases and V by 4 bases; bases with no gene match: 7. This CDR3 contains 14 residues. The germline V gene encodes CDR1 SGDLS and CDR2 YYNGEE. CDR3 sequence: CASSQIQGANGYTF. Written as DNA, the CDR3 is TGTGCCAGCAGCCAAATACAGGGGGCGAATGGCTACACCTTC.

The chain recombines TRBV5-1 with TRBJ2-2; D not certain. CDR3 length equals 13 residues. Deletions cut 5 bases from V and 9 bases from J, with 14 bases between. Germline CDR1 and CDR2: SGHRS and YFSETQ. CDR3 nucleotide sequence: TGCGCCAGCAGTCTGATGGCCCGCAGGGAGCTGTTTTTT. Translating it yields CASSLMARRELFF.

This clone has only one observation. The rearrangement uses TRBV18 and TRBJ1-2; 8 bases fit TRBD1. Germline V CDR1 and CDR2: KGHSH, LQKENI. This CDR3 has 13 amino acids. The junction had 10 bases not matched to a gene; V was cut back by 3 bases and J by 13 bases. The CDR3 sequence: CASSPETGGWSTF. CDR3 DNA sequence: TGTGCCAGCTCACCCGAAACAGGGGGTTGGTCCACCTTC.

CDR3 bases: TGTGCCAGCTCACCTTCGGAGGAAAACACCATATATTTT. It translates to CASSPSEENTIYF. This chain connects TRBV18 to TRBJ1-3; D not resolved. With 3 bases removed from V and 6 bases from J, the gap between germline ends came to 9 bases. CDR1 is KGHSH and CDR2 is LQKENI in the germline V gene. The CDR3 consists of 13 residues.

This rearrangement joins TRBV5-1 to TRBJ1-1; TRBD1 agrees at 7 bases. Trimming at V came to 4 bases and at J to 1 base, leaving 7 bases not matched to a gene. The CDR3 runs 15 residues. Germline V CDR1 and CDR2: SGHRS, YFSETQ. The CDR3 is CASSVTGVGNTEAFF. The DNA for the CDR3 is TGCGCCAGCAGCGTTACAGGGGTTGGGAACACTGAAGCTTTCTTT.

This clone has a single count. V is TRBV7-2 and J is TRBJ2-7, with a weak D call TRBD2 (6 bases). V shed 5 bases and J shed 3 bases, with 14 bases lying between them. CDR1 and CDR2 (germline): SGHTA, FQGNSA. The CDR3 loop spans 14 amino acids. The CDR3 spells CASSPNRDFYEQYF. The DNA of the CDR3 is TGTGCCAGCAGCCCTAACCGGGACTTCTACGAGCAGTACTTC.

This chain uses TRBV5-1 with TRBJ2-7; D possibly corresponds to TRBD2 (6 bases). Per germline, CDR1 SGHRS and CDR2 YFSETQ. CDR3 length: 15 amino acids. With 2 bases removed from V and 4 bases from J, the gap between germline ends came to 16 bases. In nucleotides, the CDR3 is TGCGCCAGCAGCTTTGGGGAGGTGTTACGGTACGAGCAGTACTTC. Translating it yields CASSFGEVLRYEQYF.

The gene calls are TRBV7-9 and TRBJ2-7, with a tentative D call TRBD2 (6 bases). The germline gives CDR1 SEHNR, CDR2 FQNEAQ (reference sequence). The CDR3 contains 13 residues. V was cut by 5 bases and J by 6 bases, with 14 bases left in between. CDR3 DNA sequence: TGTGCCAGCAGCCTCCACGCGGGGTTCGAGCAGTACTTC. Amino acids: CASSLHAGFEQYF.

The chain recombines TRBV3-1 (or the pseudogene TRBV3-2) with TRBJ1-1; TRBD1 aligns across 7 bases. This CDR3 is 15 amino acids long. Per the germline V gene, CDR1 is LGHDT and CDR2 is YNNKEL (reference sequence). V lost 2 bases, J lost 4 bases, and 7 bases stayed unmatched. This chain's CDR3 is CASSQRGRGSTEAFF. CDR3 bases: TGTGCCAGCAGCCAAAGAGGCAGGGGGTCCACTGAAGCTTTCTTT.

The genes are TRBV29-1 and TRBJ1-1; 8 nucleotides agree with TRBD1. CDR1 and CDR2 (germline): SQVTM, ANQGSEA. With 2 bases clipped from V and 8 bases from J, the junction kept 13 bases outside the gene matches. This CDR3 is 15 amino acids long. CDR3 sequence (DNA): TGCAGCGTTGAATCGTTTATGAGGACAGGGATGGAAGCTTTCTTT. Its protein product is CSVESFMRTGMEAFF.

The table lists this clone with a count of one. The chain employs TRBV3-1 (or the pseudogene TRBV3-2) and TRBJ2-2; 8 positions match TRBD1. Trimming at V came to 4 bases and at J to 6 bases, leaving 10 bases not matched to a gene. Germline V gene data show CDR1 as LGHDT and CDR2 as YNNKEL (reference sequence). The CDR3 is 16 amino acids. CDR3 in amino acids: CASSRRQGSGPGELFF. CDR3 bases: TGTGCCAGCAGCCGTAGACAGGGGTCGGGGCCCGGGGAGCTGTTTTTT.

The chain carries TRBV18 and TRBJ1-1; 10 bases agree with TRBD1. The CDR3 is made up of 16 amino acids. Germline V gene sequence: CDR1 KGHSH, CDR2 LQKENI. The V and J ends lost 3 bases and 4 bases, in that order; junction bases with no gene match: 8. This chain's CDR3 is CASSPGGTGVTTEAFF. Written as DNA, the CDR3 is TGTGCCAGCTCACCTGGAGGGACAGGGGTTACCACTGAAGCTTTCTTT. Drawing the rest from reference TRBV18 and TRBJ1-1, the complete variable domain is NAGVMQNPRHLVRRRGQEARLRCSPMKGHSHVYWYRQLPEEGLKFMVYLQKENIIDESGMPKERFSAEFPKEGPSILRIQQVVRGDSAAYFCASSPGGTGVTTEAFFGQGTRLTVV.

DNA of the CDR3: TGTGCCAGCAGCTATTTCGCTAGCGGGAGTGCCCACGAGCAGTACTTC. Translating it yields CASSYFASGSAHEQYF. The chain is built from TRBV3-1 (or the pseudogene TRBV3-2) and TRBJ2-7; 10 bases agree with TRBD2. V trimming: 5 bases; J trimming: 5 bases; junction bases outside the gene matches: 12. Germline V gene data show CDR1 as LGHDT and CDR2 as YNNKEL (reference sequence). The CDR3 totals 16 residues.

V and J are TRBV5-1 and TRBJ1-1, with D uncertain. Germline CDR1 reads SGHRS; CDR2 reads YFSETQ. V was clipped by 4 bases and J by 1 base, with 11 bases between them. This CDR3 has 14 amino acids. CDR3 region: CASSPDGRNTEAFF. The CDR3 DNA sequence: TGCGCCAGCAGCCCCGATGGTAGGAACACTGAAGCTTTCTTT.

This clone appeared once. The chain couples TRBV24-1 to TRBJ2-3, with D unresolved. Germline V CDR1 and CDR2: KGHDR, SFDVKD. V gave up 8 bases and J gave up 6 bases, with 17 bases separating them. The CDR3 has 14 residues. The CDR3 DNA is TGTGCCACCACCGGTCGAGGTGCAACGGATACGCAGTATTTT. It translates to CATTGRGATDTQYF.

J is TRBJ2-5 and V is TRBV28, with TRBD1 as a possible D gene (6 bases). Germline V gene data show CDR1 as MDHEN and CDR2 as SYDVKM. The CDR3 contains 14 residues. Trimming shortened V by 6 bases and J by 3 bases, and 14 bases separated the two germline ends. Written as DNA, the CDR3 is TGTGCCAGCAGCTATACCGGGACAAAAGAGACCCAGTACTTC. It translates to CASSYTGTKETQYF.

This chain links TRBV7-9 with TRBJ2-1; 7 nucleotides agree with TRBD1. CDR1 SEHNR and CDR2 FQNEAQ come from the germline V gene (reference sequence). The CDR3 totals 15 residues. With V trimmed by 1 base and J by 7 bases, 7 bases remained unmatched. CDR3 protein: CASSLVDRRRNEQFF. The CDR3 DNA follows: TGTGCCAGCAGCTTAGTGGACAGGCGGAGGAATGAGCAGTTCTTC.